Listed below are T cell receptor beta chains from one sample, sequenced in a study of cytomegalovirus exposure and HLA in healthy donors. The repertoire was sequenced with immunoSEQ multiplex PCR; TCRdb's copy has only in-frame clones and lacks some. The sample contains about 120,000 clones, nearly 80% of which appear only once. Sequenced material: PBMCs. Receptors were obtained from a woman in her twenties or thirties in good health and CMV-seropositive. Both conserved end residues are part of each CDR3. Each record gives: V gene, clone size, D gene, J gene, CDR3 protein, CDR3 DNA. The D gene is left open where the match is weak. Clone size is given for some rows only: seen once, a few or many times, or a class if the clone is expanded.

v_gene: TRBV19
abundance: few
d_gene: -
j_gene: TRBJ2-1
CDR3aa: CASSRRGNEQFF
CDR3nt: TGTGCCAGTAGCCGAAGGGGCAATGAGCAGTTCTTC

v_gene: TRBV12-2
abundance: -
d_gene: -
j_gene: TRBJ2-5
CDR3aa: CASRPRRGRIYFAADSQETQYF
CDR3nt: TGTGCAAGTCGCCCTCGCCGCGGGCGAATTTACTTCGCGGCAGATTCACAAGAGACCCAGTACTTC

v_gene: TRBV4-1
abundance: -
d_gene: TRBD2
j_gene: TRBJ2-5
CDR3aa: CASSQDPGGAFETQYF
CDR3nt: TGCGCCAGCAGCCAAGATCCCGGGGGGGCCTTTGAGACCCAGTACTTC

v_gene: TRBV29-1
abundance: few
d_gene: -
j_gene: TRBJ2-5
CDR3aa: CSVGPQETQYF
CDR3nt: TGCAGCGTTGGGCCTCAAGAGACCCAGTACTTC

v_gene: TRBV5-1
abundance: -
d_gene: -
j_gene: TRBJ2-1
CDR3aa: CASSLGAGDVGRNEQFF
CDR3nt: TGCGCCAGCAGCTTGGGGGCAGGCGATGTCGGTCGCAATGAGCAGTTCTTC

v_gene: TRBV4-1
abundance: -
d_gene: TRBD1
j_gene: TRBJ2-5
CDR3aa: CASSQEGTVQETQYF
CDR3nt: TGCGCCAGCAGCCAAGAGGGGACAGTCCAAGAGACCCAGTACTTC

v_gene: TRBV7-6
abundance: -
d_gene: -
j_gene: TRBJ2-5
CDR3aa: CASSGGGGVVSETQYF
CDR3nt: TGTGCCAGCAGCGGAGGAGGGGGGGTGGTTTCGGAGACCCAGTACTTC

v_gene: TRBV9
abundance: -
d_gene: -
j_gene: TRBJ1-5
CDR3aa: CASSPGPGSNQPQHF
CDR3nt: TGTGCCAGCAGCCCCGGCCCGGGGAGCAATCAGCCCCAGCATTTT

v_gene: TRBV6-5
abundance: -
d_gene: TRBD1
j_gene: TRBJ2-4
CDR3aa: CASSHGQGGIQYF
CDR3nt: TGTGCCAGCAGTCACGGACAGGGGGGCATTCAGTACTTC

v_gene: TRBV6-1
abundance: once
d_gene: -
j_gene: TRBJ1-5
CDR3aa: CASSNHDRLNQPQHF
CDR3nt: TGTGCCAGCAGCAACCACGACAGGCTAAATCAGCCCCAGCATTTT

v_gene: TRBV2
abundance: -
d_gene: TRBD2
j_gene: TRBJ2-3
CDR3aa: CASKPAGNPPDTQYF
CDR3nt: TGTGCCAGCAAGCCAGCGGGGAACCCGCCAGATACGCAGTATTTT

v_gene: TRBV5-1
abundance: few
d_gene: TRBD1
j_gene: TRBJ2-7
CDR3aa: CASSWGGQGANEQYF
CDR3nt: TGCGCCAGCAGCTGGGGGGGACAGGGGGCCAACGAGCAGTACTTC

v_gene: TRBV11-2
abundance: -
d_gene: -
j_gene: TRBJ2-5
CDR3aa: CASSTSDRGGKTQYF
CDR3nt: TGTGCCAGCAGCACCTCGGACCGGGGTGGAAAGACCCAGTACTTC

v_gene: TRBV29-1
abundance: -
d_gene: TRBD1
j_gene: TRBJ1-2
CDR3aa: CSEWQGANYGYTF
CDR3nt: TGCAGCGAGTGGCAGGGGGCTAACTATGGCTACACCTTC

v_gene: TRBV28
abundance: once
d_gene: TRBD1
j_gene: TRBJ1-5
CDR3aa: CASSHVGGGQGPYSNQPQHF
CDR3nt: TGTGCCAGCAGTCACGTTGGGGGGGGACAGGGACCTTATAGCAATCAGCCCCAGCATTTT

v_gene: TRBV5-1
abundance: -
d_gene: TRBD2
j_gene: TRBJ2-5
CDR3aa: CASSLELAEETQYF
CDR3nt: TGCGCCAGCAGCTTGGAACTAGCGGAAGAGACCCAGTACTTC

v_gene: TRBV18
abundance: -
d_gene: TRBD2
j_gene: TRBJ2-2
CDR3aa: CASSPQMILAGGTGELFF
CDR3nt: TGTGCCAGCTCACCACAGATGATTCTAGCGGGGGGCACCGGGGAGCTGTTTTTT

v_gene: TRBV11-3
abundance: -
d_gene: TRBD1
j_gene: TRBJ2-2
CDR3aa: CASSARTGGTGELFF
CDR3nt: TGTGCCAGCAGCGCCCGGACAGGGGGAACCGGGGAGCTGTTTTTT

v_gene: TRBV9
abundance: once
d_gene: -
j_gene: TRBJ2-5
CDR3aa: CASSVGGGWETQYF
CDR3nt: TGTGCCAGCAGCGTTGGTGGGGGGTGGGAGACCCAGTACTTC

v_gene: TRBV19
abundance: -
d_gene: TRBD1
j_gene: TRBJ2-5
CDR3aa: CASSIVRTGLQETQYF
CDR3nt: TGTGCCAGTAGTATAGTCCGGACAGGGCTCCAAGAGACCCAGTACTTC

v_gene: TRBV4-3
abundance: few
d_gene: -
j_gene: TRBJ1-2
CDR3aa: CASSLQAGVAYGYTF
CDR3nt: TGCGCCAGCAGCCTCCAGGCGGGGGTGGCCTATGGCTACACCTTC

v_gene: TRBV19
abundance: -
d_gene: -
j_gene: TRBJ1-6
CDR3aa: CASRSVGSYNSPLHF
CDR3nt: TGTGCCAGTAGAAGCGTGGGCTCCTATAATTCACCCCTCCACTTT

v_gene: TRBV7-2
abundance: -
d_gene: -
j_gene: TRBJ2-5
CDR3aa: CASSPTAFQETQYF
CDR3nt: TGTGCCAGCAGCCCGACAGCCTTTCAAGAGACCCAGTACTTC

v_gene: TRBV28
abundance: -
d_gene: -
j_gene: TRBJ2-1
CDR3aa: CASSGSSMINNEQFF
CDR3nt: TGTGCCAGCAGTGGGAGTAGTATGATCAACAATGAGCAGTTCTTC

v_gene: TRBV11-2
abundance: once
d_gene: -
j_gene: TRBJ2-7
CDR3aa: CASSLGVSSSYEQYF
CDR3nt: TGTGCCAGCAGCTTAGGAGTCTCGAGCTCCTACGAGCAGTACTTC

v_gene: TRBV5-1
abundance: -
d_gene: TRBD2
j_gene: TRBJ2-3
CDR3aa: CASSLYGGSTDTQYF
CDR3nt: TGCGCCAGCAGCCTCTACGGGGGGAGCACAGATACGCAGTATTTT